One sample yielded the 15 T cell receptor beta chains listed below, sequenced in a study of cytomegalovirus exposure and HLA in healthy donors. This PCR relied on a set of 60 Vbeta primers and 13 Jbeta primers. Produced via immunoSEQ multiplex PCR; TCRdb's table is partial and in-frame only. The ten top clones account for 6.5% to 7%, within a sample of around 110,000 clones. The specimen sequenced was PBMCs. The receptors were gathered from a man aged 40-49 years in good health and CMV-seropositive.

The chain employs TRBV5-4 and TRBJ2-2, with D perhaps TRBD2 (6 bases). Germline V CDR1 and CDR2: SGHNT, YYREEE (reference sequence). This CDR3 region has 14 residues. Trimming left V 4 bases short and J 5 bases short, with 12 bases between. CDR3 in DNA: TGTGCCAGCAGCCCGTTGGGAGGAACCGGGGAGCTGTTTTTT. Its protein product is CASSPLGGTGELFF.

V usage is TRBV7-9 and J usage is TRBJ1-2; D remains unclear. Trimming left V 3 bases short and J 2 bases short, with 4 bases between. Germline values: CDR1 SEHNR, CDR2 FQNEAQ (reference sequence). The CDR3 runs to 12 residues. The CDR3 sequence: CASSFPNYGYTF. The CDR3 DNA reads TGTGCCAGCAGCTTCCCGAACTATGGCTACACCTTC.

V usage is TRBV29-1 and J usage is TRBJ2-1; D not certain. This CDR3 spans 13 amino acids. Germline values: CDR1 SQVTM, CDR2 ANQGSEA. Trimming left V 2 bases short and J 7 bases short, with 12 bases between. The CDR3 here is CSVENGRMNEQFF. The DNA for the CDR3 is TGCAGCGTTGAAAACGGCAGGATGAATGAGCAGTTCTTC.

The chain has TRBV7-2 and TRBJ1-2; the D gene is possibly TRBD1 (6 bases). Trimming pared 0 bases from V and 8 bases from J, leaving 10 bases between. The CDR3 contains 13 residues. Per germline, CDR1 SGHTA and CDR2 FQGNSA. CDR3 amino acids: CASSLAGGGGYTF. The CDR3 nucleotides read TGTGCCAGCAGCTTAGCAGGGGGAGGGGGCTACACCTTC.

The chain uses TRBV6-1 and TRBJ1-3; D is unresolved. Germline V CDR1 and CDR2: MNHNS, SASEGT. This CDR3 comprises 11 residues. Trimming took 8 bases from V and 4 from J, leaving 6 bases between them. The CDR3 coding sequence is TGTGCCAGCGACATGGGAAACACCATATATTTT. Translation: CASDMGNTIYF.

The chain has TRBV7-6 and TRBJ2-7; 8 positions match TRBD1. The V gene end was trimmed by 2 bases and the J gene end by 1 base; junction bases not matched to a gene: 7. There are 16 residues in the CDR3. CDR1 is SGHVS and CDR2 is FNYEAQ in the germline V gene. CDR3 bases: TGTGCCAGCAGCTTAAACCAGGACAGGGTTTCCTACGAGCAGTACTTC. Translated, it gives CASSLNQDRVSYEQYF.

CDR3 DNA sequence: TGTGCCAGCAGTTTATTGGGGACAGGCACTGAAGCTTTCTTT. Amino acids: CASSLLGTGTEAFF. This sequence joins TRBV28 and TRBJ1-1; TRBD1 matches at 8 bases. V dropped 1 base and J dropped 4; count of bases not matched to a gene: 2. This CDR3 has 14 amino acids. Germline-derived CDR1 and CDR2 are MDHEN and SYDVKM.

V usage is TRBV19 and J usage is TRBJ2-3; D possibly corresponds to TRBD1 (5 bases). V was shortened by 3 bases and J by 0 bases, with 10 bases between the two germline ends. This CDR3 has 15 residues. Germline CDR1 LNHDA, CDR2 SQIVND (reference sequence). The CDR3 DNA follows: TGTGCCAGTAGTATGCAGGGTTCTAGCACAGATACGCAGTATTTT. This gives the protein CASSMQGSSTDTQYF.

The gene calls are TRBV5-1 and TRBJ2-7; no clear D. This CDR3 is built from 14 residues. V shed 2 bases and J shed 0 bases, with 9 bases lying between them. Germline lookup yields CDR1 SGHRS and CDR2 YFSETQ. The chain's CDR3 is CASSLATSSYEQYF. In DNA, the CDR3 is TGCGCCAGCAGCTTAGCCACGAGCTCCTACGAGCAGTACTTC.

The J gene is TRBJ1-2, the V gene TRBV7-2; no definite D call. The CDR3 has 14 residues. Germline V gives CDR1 SGHTA, CDR2 FQGNSA. V lost 2 bases, J lost 4 bases, and 11 bases lay in between. CDR3 loop: CASSLQRLGYGYTF. For the CDR3, the DNA is TGTGCCAGCAGCTTACAGCGGTTAGGCTATGGCTACACCTTC. Supplemented by reference TRBV7-2 and TRBJ1-2, the full variable domain reads GAGVSQSPSNKVTEKGKDVELRCDPISGHTALYWYRQSLGQGLEFLIYFQGNSAPDKSGLPSDRFSAERTGGSVSTLTIQRTQQEDSAVYLCASSLQRLGYGYTFGSGTRLTVV.

The chain is built from TRBV27 and TRBJ2-3; D gene unclear. This CDR3 spans 13 amino acids. CDR1 is MNHEY, CDR2 SMNVEV, per germline (reference sequence). Trimming removed 4 bases from V and 8 bases from J, with 13 bases in between. CDR3 region: CASSSDPGRTQYF. CDR3 nucleotide sequence: TGTGCCAGCAGTTCCGACCCGGGTCGTACGCAGTATTTT.

This chain connects TRBV7-9 to TRBJ1-1; no definite D call. The CDR3 has 12 amino acids. V dropped 2 bases and J dropped 7 bases, with 8 bases sitting between them. Looked up from germline, CDR1 is SEHNR and CDR2 is FQNEAQ (reference sequence). CDR3 sequence: CASSLSGNEAFF. For the CDR3, the DNA is TGTGCCAGCAGCTTATCGGGGAATGAAGCTTTCTTT.

This chain joins TRBV29-1 and TRBJ2-7; 9 bases match TRBD1. The CDR3 has 14 amino acids. Losses at the gene ends were 4 bases for V and 0 bases for J; bases not matched to a gene: 4. Germline CDR1 and CDR2: SQVTM and ANQGSEA. The CDR3 DNA reads TGCAGCGTTGGTGGGACAGGGAGCTCCTACGAGCAGTACTTC. This codes for CSVGGTGSSYEQYF.

The genes are TRBV4-2 and TRBJ1-2; D gene unclear. V gave up 3 bases and J gave up 6 bases, with 17 bases separating them. Germline V gene data show CDR1 as LGHNA and CDR2 as YNFKEQ. This CDR3 contains 15 residues. The CDR3, as DNA: TGTGCCAGCAGCCAGGAGGACTATTACAAAAATGGCTACACCTTC. Protein sequence: CASSQEDYYKNGYTF.

The genes are TRBV7-7 and TRBJ2-1; TRBD2 might be the D (5 bases). CDR1 and CDR2 (germline): SSHAT, FNYEAQ (reference sequence). Deletions cut 1 base from V and 2 bases from J, with 12 bases between. The CDR3 sequence is 16 residues long. CDR3 DNA sequence: TGTGCCAGCAGCTTAGAAGCAAACGGGGCCTACAATGAGCAGTTCTTC. Translation gives CASSLEANGAYNEQFF.